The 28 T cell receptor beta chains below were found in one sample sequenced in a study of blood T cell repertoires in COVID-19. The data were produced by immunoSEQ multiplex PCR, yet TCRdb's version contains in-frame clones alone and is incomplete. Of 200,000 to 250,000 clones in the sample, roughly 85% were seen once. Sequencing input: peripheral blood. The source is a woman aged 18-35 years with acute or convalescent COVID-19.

As DNA, the CDR3 is TGTGCCAGCAGCCATTACCTTAAATTGAGCTCCTACAATGAGCAGTTCTTC. Translating it yields CASSHYLKLSSYNEQFF. The V gene is TRBV3-1 (or the pseudogene TRBV3-2), the J gene TRBJ2-1; D is unclear. V shed 3 bases and J shed 0 bases, with 15 bases lying between them. The V gene's germline CDR1 is LGHDT and CDR2 YNNKEL (reference sequence). This CDR3 is built from 17 residues.

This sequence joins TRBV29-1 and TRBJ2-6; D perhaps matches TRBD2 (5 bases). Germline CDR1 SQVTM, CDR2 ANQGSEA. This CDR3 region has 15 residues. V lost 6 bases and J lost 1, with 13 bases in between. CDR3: CSVTFGGSGANVLTF. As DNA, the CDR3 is TGCAGCGTGACCTTTGGAGGATCTGGGGCCAACGTCCTGACTTTC. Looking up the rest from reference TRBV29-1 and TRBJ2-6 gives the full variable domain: SAVISQKPSRDICQRGTSLTIQCQVDSQVTMMFWYRQQPGQSLTLIATANQGSEATYESGFVIDKFPISRPNLTFSTLTVSNMSPEDSSIYLCSVTFGGSGANVLTFGAGSRLTVL.

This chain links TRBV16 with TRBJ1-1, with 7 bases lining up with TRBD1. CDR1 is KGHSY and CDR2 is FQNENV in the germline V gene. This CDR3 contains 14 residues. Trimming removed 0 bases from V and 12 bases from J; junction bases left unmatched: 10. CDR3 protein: CASSQSGTVVRSFF. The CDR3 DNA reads TGTGCCAGCAGCCAATCGGGGACAGTTGTCAGGTCTTTCTTT.

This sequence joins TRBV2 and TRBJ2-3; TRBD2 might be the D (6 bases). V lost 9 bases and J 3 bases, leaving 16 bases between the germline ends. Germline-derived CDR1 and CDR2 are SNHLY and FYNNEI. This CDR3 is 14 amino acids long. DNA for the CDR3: TGTGCCAGTCGAGGAGGGAACCTTACAGATACGCAGTATTTT. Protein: CASRGGNLTDTQYF.

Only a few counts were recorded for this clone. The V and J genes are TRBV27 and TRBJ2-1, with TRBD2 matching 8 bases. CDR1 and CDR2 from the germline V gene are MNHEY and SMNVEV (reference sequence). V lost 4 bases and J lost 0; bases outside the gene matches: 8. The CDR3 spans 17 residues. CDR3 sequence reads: CASSSPGLVSSYNEQFF. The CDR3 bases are TGTGCCAGCAGTTCCCCGGGACTAGTGAGCTCCTACAATGAGCAGTTCTTC.

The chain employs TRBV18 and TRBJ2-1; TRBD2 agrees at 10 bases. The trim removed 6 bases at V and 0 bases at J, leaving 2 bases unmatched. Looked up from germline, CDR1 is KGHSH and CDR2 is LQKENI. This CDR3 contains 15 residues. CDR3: CASSLAGVSYNEQFF. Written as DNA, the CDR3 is TGTGCCAGCTCGCTAGCGGGAGTCTCCTACAATGAGCAGTTCTTC. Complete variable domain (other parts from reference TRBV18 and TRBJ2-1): NAGVMQNPRHLVRRRGQEARLRCSPMKGHSHVYWYRQLPEEGLKFMVYLQKENIIDESGMPKERFSAEFPKEGPSILRIQQVVRGDSAAYFCASSLAGVSYNEQFFGPGTRLTVL.

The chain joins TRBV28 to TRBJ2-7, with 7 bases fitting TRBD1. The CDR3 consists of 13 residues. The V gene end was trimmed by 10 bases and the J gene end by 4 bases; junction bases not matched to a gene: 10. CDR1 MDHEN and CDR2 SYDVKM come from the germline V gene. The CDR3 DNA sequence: TGTGCCACCAAGACCGGGACAGTTTACGAGCAGTACTTC. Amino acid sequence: CATKTGTVYEQYF.

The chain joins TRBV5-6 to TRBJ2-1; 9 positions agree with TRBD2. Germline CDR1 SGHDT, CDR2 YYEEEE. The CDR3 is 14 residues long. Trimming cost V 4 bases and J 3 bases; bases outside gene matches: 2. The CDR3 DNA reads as TGTGCCAGCAGCCCGACTAGCGGCTACAATGAGCAGTTCTTC. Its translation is CASSPTSGYNEQFF.

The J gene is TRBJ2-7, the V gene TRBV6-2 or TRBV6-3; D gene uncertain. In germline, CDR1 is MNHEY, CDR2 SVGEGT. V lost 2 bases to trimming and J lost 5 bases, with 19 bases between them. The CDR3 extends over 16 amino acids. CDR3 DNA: TGTGCCAGCAGTTACACTGTTACAGTTCGTCGCGACGAGCAGTACTTC. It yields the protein CASSYTVTVRRDEQYF.

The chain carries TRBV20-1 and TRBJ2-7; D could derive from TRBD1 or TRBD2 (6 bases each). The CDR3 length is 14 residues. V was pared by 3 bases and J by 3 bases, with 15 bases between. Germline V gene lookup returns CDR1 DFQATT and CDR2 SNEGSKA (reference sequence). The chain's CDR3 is CSASAGHQNYEQYF. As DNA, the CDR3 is TGCAGTGCTAGTGCGGGACACCAGAACTACGAGCAGTACTTC.

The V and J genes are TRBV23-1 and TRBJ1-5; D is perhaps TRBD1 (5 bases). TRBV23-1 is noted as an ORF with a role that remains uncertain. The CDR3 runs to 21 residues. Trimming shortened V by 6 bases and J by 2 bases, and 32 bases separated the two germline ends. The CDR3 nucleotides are TGCGCCAGCAGCCAACCCCGGCAGGGCAGGTCGTTCATTATGGGCAATCAGCCCCAGCATTTT. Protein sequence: CASSQPRQGRSFIMGNQPQHF.

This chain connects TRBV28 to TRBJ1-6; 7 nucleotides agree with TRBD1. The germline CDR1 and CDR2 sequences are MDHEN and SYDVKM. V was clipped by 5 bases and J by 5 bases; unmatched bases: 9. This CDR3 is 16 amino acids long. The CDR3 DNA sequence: TGTGCCAGCAGTCCCTCGGGACAGTTTAATAATTCACCCCTCCACTTT. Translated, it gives CASSPSGQFNNSPLHF.

The CDR3 coding sequence is TGTGCCAGCAGCCAAGATTTGGAGACAGGGGGGCCCCAGCATTTT. It yields the protein CASSQDLETGGPQHF. This chain links TRBV3-1 (or the pseudogene TRBV3-2) with TRBJ1-5; TRBD1 matches 9 bases. Trimming removed 0 bases from V and 9 bases from J; junction bases left unmatched: 6. Germline V gives CDR1 LGHDT, CDR2 YNNKEL (reference sequence). The CDR3 has 15 residues.

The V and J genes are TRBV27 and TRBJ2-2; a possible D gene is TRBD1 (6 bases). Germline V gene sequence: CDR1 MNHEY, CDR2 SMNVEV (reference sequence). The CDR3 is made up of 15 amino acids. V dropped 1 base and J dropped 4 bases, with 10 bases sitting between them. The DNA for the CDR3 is TGTGCCAGCAGTTTATTGGGGGCCGGCACCGGGGAGCTGTTTTTT. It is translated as CASSLLGAGTGELFF.

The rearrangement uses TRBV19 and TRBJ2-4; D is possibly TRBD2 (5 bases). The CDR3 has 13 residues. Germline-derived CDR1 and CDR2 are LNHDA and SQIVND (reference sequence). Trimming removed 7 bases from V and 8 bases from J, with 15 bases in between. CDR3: CASTPSSEDIQYF. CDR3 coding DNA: TGTGCCAGTACCCCTTCCTCGGAGGACATTCAGTACTTC.

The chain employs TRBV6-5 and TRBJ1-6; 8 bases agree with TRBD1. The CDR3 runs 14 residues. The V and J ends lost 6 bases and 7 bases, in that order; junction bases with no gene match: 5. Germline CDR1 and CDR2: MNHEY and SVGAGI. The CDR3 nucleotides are TGTGCCAGCAGCCGGGACAGGATGAATTCACCCCTCCACTTT. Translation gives CASSRDRMNSPLHF.

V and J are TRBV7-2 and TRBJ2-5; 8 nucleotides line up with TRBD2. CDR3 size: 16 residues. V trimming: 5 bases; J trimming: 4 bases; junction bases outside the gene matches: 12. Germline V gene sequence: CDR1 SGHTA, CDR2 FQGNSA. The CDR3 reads CASSMRLVAGGETQYF. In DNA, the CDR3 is TGTGCCAGCAGCATGCGTCTGGTGGCGGGAGGAGAGACCCAGTACTTC.

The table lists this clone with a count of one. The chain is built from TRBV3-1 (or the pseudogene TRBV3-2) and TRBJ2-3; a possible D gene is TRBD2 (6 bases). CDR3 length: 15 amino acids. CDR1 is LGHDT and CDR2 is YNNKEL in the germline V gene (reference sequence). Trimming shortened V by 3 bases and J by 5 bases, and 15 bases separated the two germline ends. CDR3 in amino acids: CASSQAGRSGDTQYF. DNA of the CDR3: TGTGCCAGCAGCCAGGCCGGGAGATCGGGAGATACGCAGTATTTT.

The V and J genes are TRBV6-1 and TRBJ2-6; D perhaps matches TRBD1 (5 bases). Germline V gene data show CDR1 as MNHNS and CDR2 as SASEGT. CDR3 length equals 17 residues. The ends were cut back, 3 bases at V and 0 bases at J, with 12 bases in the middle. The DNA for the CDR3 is TGTGCCAGCAGTGAGTGGGGCCCGGGCTCTGGGGCCAACGTCCTGACTTTC. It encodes CASSEWGPGSGANVLTF.

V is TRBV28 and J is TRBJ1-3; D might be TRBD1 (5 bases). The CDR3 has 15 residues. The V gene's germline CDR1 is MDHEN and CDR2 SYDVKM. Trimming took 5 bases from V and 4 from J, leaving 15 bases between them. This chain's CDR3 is CASSPLDRMGNTIYF. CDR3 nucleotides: TGTGCCAGCAGTCCCCTCGACAGAATGGGAAACACCATATATTTT.

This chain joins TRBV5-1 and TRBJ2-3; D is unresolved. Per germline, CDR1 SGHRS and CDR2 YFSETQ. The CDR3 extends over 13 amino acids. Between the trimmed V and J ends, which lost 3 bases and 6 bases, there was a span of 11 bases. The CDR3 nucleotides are TGCGCCAGCAGCTCGGCCCCGGAGGATACGCAGTATTTT. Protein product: CASSSAPEDTQYF. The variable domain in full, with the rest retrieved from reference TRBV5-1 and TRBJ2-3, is KAGVTQTPRYLIKTRGQQVTLSCSPISGHRSVSWYQQTPGQGLQFLFEYFSETQRNKGNFPGRFSGRQFSNSRSEMNVSTLELGDSALYLCASSSAPEDTQYFGPGTRLTVL.

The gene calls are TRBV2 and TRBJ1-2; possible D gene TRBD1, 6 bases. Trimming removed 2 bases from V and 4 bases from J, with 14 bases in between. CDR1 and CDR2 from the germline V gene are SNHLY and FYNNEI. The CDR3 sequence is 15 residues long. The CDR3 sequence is CASSESGQRGYGYTF. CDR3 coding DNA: TGTGCCAGCAGTGAATCCGGACAGCGAGGCTATGGCTACACCTTC.

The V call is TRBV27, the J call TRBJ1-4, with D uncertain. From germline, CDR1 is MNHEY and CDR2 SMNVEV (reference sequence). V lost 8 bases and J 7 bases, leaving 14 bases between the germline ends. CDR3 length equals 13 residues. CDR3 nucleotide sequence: TGTGCCAGCGCCAGAGGGTATGGTGAAAAACTGTTTTTT. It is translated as CASARGYGEKLFF.

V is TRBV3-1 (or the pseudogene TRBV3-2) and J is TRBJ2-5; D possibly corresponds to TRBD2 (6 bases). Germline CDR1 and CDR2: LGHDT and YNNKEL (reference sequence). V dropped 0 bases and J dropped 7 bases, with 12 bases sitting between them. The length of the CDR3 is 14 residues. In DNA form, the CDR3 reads TGTGCCAGCAGCCAAGATCCGGGAGAGCGGACCCAGTACTTC. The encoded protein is CASSQDPGERTQYF.

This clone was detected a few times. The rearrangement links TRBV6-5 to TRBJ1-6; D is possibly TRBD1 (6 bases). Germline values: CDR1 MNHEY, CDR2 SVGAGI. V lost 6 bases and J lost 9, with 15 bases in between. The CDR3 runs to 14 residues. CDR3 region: CASSKQGYASPLHF. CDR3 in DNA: TGTGCCAGCAGCAAACAGGGTTACGCTTCACCCCTCCACTTT.

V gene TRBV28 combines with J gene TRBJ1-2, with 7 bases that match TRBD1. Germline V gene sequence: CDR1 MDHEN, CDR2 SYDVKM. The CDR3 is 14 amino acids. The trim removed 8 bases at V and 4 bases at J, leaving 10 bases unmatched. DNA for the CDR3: TGTGCCAGCCGCTACCCCGGGACAGCCTATGGCTACACCTTC. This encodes CASRYPGTAYGYTF.

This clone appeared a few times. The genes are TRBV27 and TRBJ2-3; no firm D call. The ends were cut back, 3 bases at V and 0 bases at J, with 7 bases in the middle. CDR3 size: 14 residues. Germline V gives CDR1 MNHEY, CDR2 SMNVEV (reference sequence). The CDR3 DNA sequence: TGTGCCAGCAGTTTCACCGGGAGCACAGATACGCAGTATTTT. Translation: CASSFTGSTDTQYF.

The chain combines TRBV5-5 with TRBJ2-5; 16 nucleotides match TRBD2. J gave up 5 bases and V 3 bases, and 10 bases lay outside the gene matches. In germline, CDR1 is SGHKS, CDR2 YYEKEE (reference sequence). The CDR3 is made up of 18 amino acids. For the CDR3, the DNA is TGTGCCAGCAGCTCCCCGGGACTAGCGGGAGGGCCGGGGGAGACCCAGTACTTC. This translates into CASSSPGLAGGPGETQYF.